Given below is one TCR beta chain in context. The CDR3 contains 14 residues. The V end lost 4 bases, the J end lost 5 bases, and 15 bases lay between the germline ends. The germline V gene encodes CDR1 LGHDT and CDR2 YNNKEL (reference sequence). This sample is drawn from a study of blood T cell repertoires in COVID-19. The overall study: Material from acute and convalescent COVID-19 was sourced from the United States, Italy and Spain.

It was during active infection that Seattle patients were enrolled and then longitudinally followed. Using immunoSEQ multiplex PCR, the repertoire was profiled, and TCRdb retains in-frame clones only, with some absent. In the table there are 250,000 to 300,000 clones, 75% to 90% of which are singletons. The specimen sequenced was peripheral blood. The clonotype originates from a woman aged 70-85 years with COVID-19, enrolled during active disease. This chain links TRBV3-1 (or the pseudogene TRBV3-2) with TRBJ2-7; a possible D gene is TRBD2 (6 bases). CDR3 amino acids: CASSPSGTLNEQYF. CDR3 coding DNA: TGTGCCAGCAGCCCCAGTGGGACTCTTAACGAGCAGTACTTC.